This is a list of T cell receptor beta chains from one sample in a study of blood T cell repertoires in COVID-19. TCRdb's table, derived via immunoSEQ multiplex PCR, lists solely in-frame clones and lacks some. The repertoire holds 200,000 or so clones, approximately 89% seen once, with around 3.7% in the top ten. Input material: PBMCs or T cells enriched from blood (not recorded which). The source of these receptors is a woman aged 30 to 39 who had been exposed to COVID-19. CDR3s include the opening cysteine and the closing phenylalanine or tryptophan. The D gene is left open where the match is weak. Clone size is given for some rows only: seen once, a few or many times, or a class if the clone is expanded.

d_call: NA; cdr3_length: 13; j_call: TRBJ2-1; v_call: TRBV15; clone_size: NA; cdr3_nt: TGTGCCACCAGCAGGAGCTCCTACAATGAGCAGTTCTTC; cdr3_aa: CATSRSSYNEQFF
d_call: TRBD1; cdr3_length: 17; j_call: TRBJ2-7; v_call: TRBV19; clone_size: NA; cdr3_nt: TGTGCCAGTAGATCCGGCCTTGGACAGGGAAGTTCCTACGAGCAGTACTTC; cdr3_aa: CASRSGLGQGSSYEQYF
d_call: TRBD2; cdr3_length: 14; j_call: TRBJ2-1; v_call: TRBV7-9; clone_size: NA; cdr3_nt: TGTGCCAGCAGCTCGAGCGGGACTTACAATGAGCAGTTCTTC; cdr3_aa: CASSSSGTYNEQFF
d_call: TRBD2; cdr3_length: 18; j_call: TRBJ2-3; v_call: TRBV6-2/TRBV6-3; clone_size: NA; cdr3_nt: TGTGCCAGCAGTTACTCGATTATATGGTGGCGGGGGTCCGATACGCAGTATTTT; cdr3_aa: CASSYSIIWWRGSDTQYF
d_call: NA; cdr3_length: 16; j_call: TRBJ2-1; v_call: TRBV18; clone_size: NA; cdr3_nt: TGTGCCAGCTCACCACCGTGGGCCCTAAAGGCCGATGAGCAGTTCTTC; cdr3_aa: CASSPPWALKADEQFF
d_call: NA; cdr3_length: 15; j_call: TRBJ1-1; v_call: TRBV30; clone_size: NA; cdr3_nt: TGTGCCTGGAGTTCCGTTGGAGGGGAGGACACTGAAGCTTTCTTT; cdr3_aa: CAWSSVGGEDTEAFF
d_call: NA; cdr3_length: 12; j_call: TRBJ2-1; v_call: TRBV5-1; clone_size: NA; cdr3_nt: TGCGCCAGCAGCTTGGCCCTAGGTGAGCAGTTCTTC; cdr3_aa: CASSLALGEQFF
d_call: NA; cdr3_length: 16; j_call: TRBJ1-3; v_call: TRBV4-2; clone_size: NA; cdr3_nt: TGTGCCAGCAGCCAACCCACAGGCAGATCTGGAAACACCATATATTTT; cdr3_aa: CASSQPTGRSGNTIYF
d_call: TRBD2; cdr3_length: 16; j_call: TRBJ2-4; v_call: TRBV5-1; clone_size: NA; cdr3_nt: TGCGCCAGCAGCTTCACAGGACTAGCGGGTTTAAACATTCAGTACTTC; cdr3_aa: CASSFTGLAGLNIQYF
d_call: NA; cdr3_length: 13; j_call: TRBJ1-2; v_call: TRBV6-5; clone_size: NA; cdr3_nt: TGTGCCAGCAGGGCCGGGACATCTTATGGCTACACCTTC; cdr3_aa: CASRAGTSYGYTF
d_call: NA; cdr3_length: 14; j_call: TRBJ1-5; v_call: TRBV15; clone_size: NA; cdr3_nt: TGTGCCACCAGCAGAGGAGAGTTTGATCAGCCCCAGCATTTT; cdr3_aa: CATSRGEFDQPQHF
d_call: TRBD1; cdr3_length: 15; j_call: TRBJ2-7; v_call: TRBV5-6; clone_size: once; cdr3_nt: TGTGCCAGCACCACGACAGGGATATATCCGTACGAGCAGTACTTC; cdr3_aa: CASTTTGIYPYEQYF
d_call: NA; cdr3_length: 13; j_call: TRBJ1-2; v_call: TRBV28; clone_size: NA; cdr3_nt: TGTGCCAGCAGTTTATTGGGAGGGGGTGGCTACACCTTC; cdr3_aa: CASSLLGGGGYTF
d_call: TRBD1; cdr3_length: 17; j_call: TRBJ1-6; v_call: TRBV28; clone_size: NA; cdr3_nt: TGTGCCAGCAGCCCCGACAGGGTGAGGACCTATAATTCACCCCTCCACTTT; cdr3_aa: CASSPDRVRTYNSPLHF
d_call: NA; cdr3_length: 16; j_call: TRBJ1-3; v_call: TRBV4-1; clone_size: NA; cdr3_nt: TGCGCCAGCAGCCAAGAGTGGTCGGGCTCTGGAAACACCATATATTTT; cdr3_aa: CASSQEWSGSGNTIYF
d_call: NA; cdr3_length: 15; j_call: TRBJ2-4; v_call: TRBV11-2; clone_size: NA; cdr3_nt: TGTGCCAGCAGCTTCGGGGGAGGAGGTGAAAACATTCAGTACTTC; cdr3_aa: CASSFGGGGENIQYF
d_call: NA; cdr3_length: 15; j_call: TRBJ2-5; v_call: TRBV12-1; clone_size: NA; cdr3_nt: TGTGCCAGCAGCTGCGGGGGACTAGCGGTAGAGACCCAGTACTTC; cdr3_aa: CASSCGGLAVETQYF
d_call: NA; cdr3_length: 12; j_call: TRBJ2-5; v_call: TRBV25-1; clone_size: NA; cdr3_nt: TGTGCCAGCGGCGGGGAGGAAGAGACCCAGTACTTC; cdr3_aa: CASGGEEETQYF
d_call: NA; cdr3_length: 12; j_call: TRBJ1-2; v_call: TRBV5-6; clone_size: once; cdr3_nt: TGTGCCAGCAGCTTCTCGGGAGCCCGCTACACCTTC; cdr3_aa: CASSFSGARYTF
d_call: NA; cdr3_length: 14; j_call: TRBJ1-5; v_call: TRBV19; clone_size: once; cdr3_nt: TGTGCCAGTATACCGGCAGGGCGCGATCAGCCCCAGCATTTT; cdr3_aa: CASIPAGRDQPQHF
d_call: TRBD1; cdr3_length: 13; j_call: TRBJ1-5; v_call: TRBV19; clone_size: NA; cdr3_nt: TGTGCCAGTAGGGACAGGGCAGACCAGCCCCAGCATTTT; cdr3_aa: CASRDRADQPQHF
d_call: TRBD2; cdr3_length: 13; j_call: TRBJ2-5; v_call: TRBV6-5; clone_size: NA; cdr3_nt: TGTGCCAGCAGGCGGACTAGCGGGATCGGAAAATACTTC; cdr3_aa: CASRRTSGIGKYF
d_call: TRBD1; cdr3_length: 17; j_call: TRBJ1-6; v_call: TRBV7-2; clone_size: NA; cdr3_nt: TGTGCCAGCAGCCCCGGACAGGAGAGCTCCTATAATTCACCCCTCCACTTT; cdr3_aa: CASSPGQESSYNSPLHF
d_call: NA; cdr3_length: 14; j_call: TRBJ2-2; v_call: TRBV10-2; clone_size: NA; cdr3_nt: TGCGCCAGCAGTGCGGCAGCGGCGGCCGGGGAGCTGTTTTTT; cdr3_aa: CASSAAAAAGELFF
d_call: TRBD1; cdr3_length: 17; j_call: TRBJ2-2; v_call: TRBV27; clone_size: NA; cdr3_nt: TGTGCCAGCAGTTTATTGTTCAGACAGGGCGCGACCGGGGAGCTGTTTTTT; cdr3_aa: CASSLLFRQGATGELFF
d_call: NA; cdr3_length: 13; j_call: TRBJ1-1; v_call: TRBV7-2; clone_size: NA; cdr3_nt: TGTGCCAGCAGCTTAATGACTACACGGGGGGCTTTCTTT; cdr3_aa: CASSLMTTRGAFF
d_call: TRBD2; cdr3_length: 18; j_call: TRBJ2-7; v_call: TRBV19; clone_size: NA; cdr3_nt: TGTGCCAGTAGTGTAACCACCGGGACTAGCGGGAGGAGCAACGAGCAGTACTTC; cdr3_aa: CASSVTTGTSGRSNEQYF
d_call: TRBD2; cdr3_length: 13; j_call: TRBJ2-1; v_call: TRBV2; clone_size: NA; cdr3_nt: TGTGCCAGCGGACTAGCGGAGGGGTATGAGCAGTTCTTC; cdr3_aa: CASGLAEGYEQFF
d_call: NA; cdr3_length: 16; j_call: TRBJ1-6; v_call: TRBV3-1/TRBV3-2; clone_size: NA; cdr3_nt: TGTGCCAGCAGCCAAGGCTTTGGACAGAATAATTCACCCCTCCACTTT; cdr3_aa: CASSQGFGQNNSPLHF
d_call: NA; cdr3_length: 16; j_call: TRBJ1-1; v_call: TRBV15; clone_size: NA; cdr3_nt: TGTGCCACCAGCAGAGATCGGGGAGGGCATGGGTCTATCTACTTCTTT; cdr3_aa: CATSRDRGGHGSIYFF
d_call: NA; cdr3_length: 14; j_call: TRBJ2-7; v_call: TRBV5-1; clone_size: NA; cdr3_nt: TGCGCCAGCAGCTTACAGGGAACCTTTAACGAGCAGTACTTC; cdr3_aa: CASSLQGTFNEQYF
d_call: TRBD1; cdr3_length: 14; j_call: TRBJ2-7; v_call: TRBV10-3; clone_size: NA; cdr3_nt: TGTGCCACAGAGGTCCAGGGGGCCACCTACGAGCAGTACTTC; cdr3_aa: CATEVQGATYEQYF
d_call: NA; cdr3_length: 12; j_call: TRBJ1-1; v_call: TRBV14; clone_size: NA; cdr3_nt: TGTGCCAGCAGTTGGGGGGTTACTGAAGCTTTCTTT; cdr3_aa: CASSWGVTEAFF
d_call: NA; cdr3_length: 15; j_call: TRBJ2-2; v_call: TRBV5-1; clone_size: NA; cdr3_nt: TGCGCCAGCAGCTTGGACGGGAGTTACACCGGGGAGCTGTTTTTT; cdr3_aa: CASSLDGSYTGELFF
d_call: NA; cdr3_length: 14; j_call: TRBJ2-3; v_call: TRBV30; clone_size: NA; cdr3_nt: TGTGCCTGGAGTGTACGGGGGAGCGCAGATACGCAGTATTTT; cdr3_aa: CAWSVRGSADTQYF
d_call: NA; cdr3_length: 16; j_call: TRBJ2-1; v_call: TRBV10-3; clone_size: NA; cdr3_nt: TGTGCCATCAGTGAATCGACTACCCGCTCCTACAATGAGCAGTTCTTC; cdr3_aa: CAISESTTRSYNEQFF
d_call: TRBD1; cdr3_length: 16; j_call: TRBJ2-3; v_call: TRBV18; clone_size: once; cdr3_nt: TGTGCCAGCTCACCCCGGGACAGGGGAAATAGAGATACGCAGTATTTT; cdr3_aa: CASSPRDRGNRDTQYF
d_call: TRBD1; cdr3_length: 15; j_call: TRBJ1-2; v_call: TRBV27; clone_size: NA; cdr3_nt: TGTGCCAGCAGCCATATCCGGGACAGAGGAAATGGCTACACCTTC; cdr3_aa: CASSHIRDRGNGYTF
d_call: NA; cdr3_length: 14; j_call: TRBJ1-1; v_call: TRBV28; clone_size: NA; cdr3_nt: TGTGCCAGCAGTTTCCAGGGGACGAACACTGAAGCTTTCTTT; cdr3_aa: CASSFQGTNTEAFF
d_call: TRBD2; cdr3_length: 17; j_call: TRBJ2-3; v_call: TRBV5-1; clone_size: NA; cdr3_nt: TGCGCCAGCAGCAGCCTGTGGACTAGCGGTAGCACAGATACGCAGTATTTT; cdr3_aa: CASSSLWTSGSTDTQYF
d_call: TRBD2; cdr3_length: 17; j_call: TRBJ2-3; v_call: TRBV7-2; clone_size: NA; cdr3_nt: TGTGCCAGCAGCTTCGCCCCTAGCGGGAGAGTATCAGATACGCAGTATTTT; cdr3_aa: CASSFAPSGRVSDTQYF
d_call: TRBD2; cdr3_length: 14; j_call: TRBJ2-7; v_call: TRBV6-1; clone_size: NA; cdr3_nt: TGTGCCAGCAGTGACGGGCTAGCGGGAGCCGAGCAGTACTTC; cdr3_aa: CASSDGLAGAEQYF
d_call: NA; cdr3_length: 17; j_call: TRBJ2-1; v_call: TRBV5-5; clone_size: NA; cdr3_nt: TGTGCCAGCAGCCCATCGGGACTCCCCGGGGGCTACAATGAGCAGTTCTTC; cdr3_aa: CASSPSGLPGGYNEQFF
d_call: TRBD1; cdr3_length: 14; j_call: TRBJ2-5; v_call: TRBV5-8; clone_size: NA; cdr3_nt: TGTGCCAGCAGCTCCCTCAGGGGGTGGGAGACCCAGTACTTC; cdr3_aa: CASSSLRGWETQYF
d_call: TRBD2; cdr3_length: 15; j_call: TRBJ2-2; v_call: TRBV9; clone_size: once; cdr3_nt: TGTGCCAGCAGCGTAGAAAACGGGGGGACCGGGGAGCTGTTTTTT; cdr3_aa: CASSVENGGTGELFF